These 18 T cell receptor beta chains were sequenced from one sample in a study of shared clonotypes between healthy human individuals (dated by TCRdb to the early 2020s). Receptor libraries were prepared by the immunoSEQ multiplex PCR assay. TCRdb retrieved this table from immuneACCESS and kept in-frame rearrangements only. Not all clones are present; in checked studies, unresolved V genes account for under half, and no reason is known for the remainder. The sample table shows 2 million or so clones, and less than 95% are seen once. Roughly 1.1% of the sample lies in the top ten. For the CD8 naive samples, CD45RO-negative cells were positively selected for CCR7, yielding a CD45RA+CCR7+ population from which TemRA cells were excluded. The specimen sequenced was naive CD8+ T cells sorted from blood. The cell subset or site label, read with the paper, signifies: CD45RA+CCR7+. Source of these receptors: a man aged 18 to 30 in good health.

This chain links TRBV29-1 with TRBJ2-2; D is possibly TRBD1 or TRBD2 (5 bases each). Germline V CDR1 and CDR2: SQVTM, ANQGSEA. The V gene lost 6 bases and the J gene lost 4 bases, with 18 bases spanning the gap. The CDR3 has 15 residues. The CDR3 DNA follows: TGCAGCGTCCCGACCCCCGACGGGACCACCGGGGAGCTGTTTTTT. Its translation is CSVPTPDGTTGELFF.

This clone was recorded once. The CDR3 DNA reads as TGTGCCAGCAGCCCCGTAGCAGGGACAAACTATGGCTACACCTTC. Amino acids: CASSPVAGTNYGYTF. J is TRBJ1-2 and V is TRBV4-2, with D tentatively TRBD1 (6 bases). In germline, CDR1 is LGHNA, CDR2 YNFKEQ. There are 15 residues in the CDR3. Trimming removed 4 bases from V and 2 bases from J, with 14 bases in between.

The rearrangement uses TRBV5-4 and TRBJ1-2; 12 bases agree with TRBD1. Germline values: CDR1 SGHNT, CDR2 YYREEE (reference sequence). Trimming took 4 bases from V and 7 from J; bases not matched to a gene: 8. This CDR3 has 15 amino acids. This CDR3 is CASSEPGQGAFGYTF. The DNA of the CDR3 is TGTGCCAGCAGCGAACCGGGACAGGGGGCGTTTGGCTACACCTTC.

CDR3 in DNA: TGTGCCAGCAGTTTAGAAGGTACGCAGTATTTT. As protein: CASSLEGTQYF. The chain couples TRBV25-1 to TRBJ2-3, with D hard to call. This CDR3 region has 11 residues. V was pared by 5 bases and J by 8 bases, with 8 bases between. CDR1 and CDR2 from the germline V gene are MGHDK and SYGVNS.

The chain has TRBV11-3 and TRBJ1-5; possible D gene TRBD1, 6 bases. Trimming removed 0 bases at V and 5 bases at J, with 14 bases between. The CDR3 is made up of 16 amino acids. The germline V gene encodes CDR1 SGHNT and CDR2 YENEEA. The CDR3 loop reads CASSLEPKGVHQPQHF. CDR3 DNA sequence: TGTGCCAGCAGCTTAGAGCCCAAGGGGGTACATCAGCCCCAGCATTTT.

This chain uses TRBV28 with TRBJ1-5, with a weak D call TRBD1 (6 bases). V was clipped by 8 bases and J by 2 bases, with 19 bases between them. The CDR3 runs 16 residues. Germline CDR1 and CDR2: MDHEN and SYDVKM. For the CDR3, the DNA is TGTGCCAGCGCAGTTAATGAAGGGGGGGGCAATCAGCCCCAGCATTTT. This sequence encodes CASAVNEGGGNQPQHF.

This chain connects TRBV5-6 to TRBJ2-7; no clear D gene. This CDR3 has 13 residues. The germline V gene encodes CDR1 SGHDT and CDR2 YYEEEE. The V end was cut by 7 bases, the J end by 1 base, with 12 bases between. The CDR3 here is CASCSGPSYEQYF. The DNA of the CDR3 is TGTGCCAGCTGCTCCGGTCCGTCCTACGAGCAGTACTTC.

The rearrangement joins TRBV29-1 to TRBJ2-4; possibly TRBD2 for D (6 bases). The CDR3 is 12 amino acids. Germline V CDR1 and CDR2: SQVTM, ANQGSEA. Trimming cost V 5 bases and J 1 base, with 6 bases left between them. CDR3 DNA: TGCAGCGTTCTAGCGGCCAAAAACATTCAGTACTTC. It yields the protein CSVLAAKNIQYF. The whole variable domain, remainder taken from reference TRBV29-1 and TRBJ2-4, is SAVISQKPSRDICQRGTSLTIQCQVDSQVTMMFWYRQQPGQSLTLIATANQGSEATYESGFVIDKFPISRPNLTFSTLTVSNMSPEDSSIYLCSVLAAKNIQYFGAGTRLSVL.

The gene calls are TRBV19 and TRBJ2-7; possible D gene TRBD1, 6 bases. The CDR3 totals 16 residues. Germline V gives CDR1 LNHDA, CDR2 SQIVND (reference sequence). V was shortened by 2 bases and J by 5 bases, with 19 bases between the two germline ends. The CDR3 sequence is CASSITPTRTVDEQYF. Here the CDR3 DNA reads TGTGCCAGTAGTATAACCCCAACGCGGACAGTTGACGAGCAGTACTTC.

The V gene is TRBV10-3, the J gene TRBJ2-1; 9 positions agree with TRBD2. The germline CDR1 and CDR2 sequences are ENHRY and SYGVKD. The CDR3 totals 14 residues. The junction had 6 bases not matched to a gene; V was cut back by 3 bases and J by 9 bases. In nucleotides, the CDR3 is TGTGCCATCAGTGACCTAGCGGGAATGGGTGAGCAGTTCTTC. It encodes CAISDLAGMGEQFF.

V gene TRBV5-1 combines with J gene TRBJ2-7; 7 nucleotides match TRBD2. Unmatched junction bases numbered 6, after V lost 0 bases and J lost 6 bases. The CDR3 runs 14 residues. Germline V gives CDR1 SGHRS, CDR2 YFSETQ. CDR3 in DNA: TGCGCCAGCAGCTTGGAAGCGGGGACGGGCGAGCAGTACTTC. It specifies CASSLEAGTGEQYF.

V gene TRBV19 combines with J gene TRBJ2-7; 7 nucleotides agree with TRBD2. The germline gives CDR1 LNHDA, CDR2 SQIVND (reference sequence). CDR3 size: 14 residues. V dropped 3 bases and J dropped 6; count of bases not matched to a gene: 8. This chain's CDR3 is CASSIGGTHTEQYF. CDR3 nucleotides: TGTGCCAGTAGTATCGGGGGGACCCATACCGAGCAGTACTTC.

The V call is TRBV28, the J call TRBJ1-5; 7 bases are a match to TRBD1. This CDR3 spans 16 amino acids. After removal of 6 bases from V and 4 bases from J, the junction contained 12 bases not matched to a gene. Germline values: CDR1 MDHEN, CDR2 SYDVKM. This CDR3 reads CASRVLGTADNQPQHF. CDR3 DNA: TGTGCCAGCAGGGTTCTTGGGACAGCCGATAATCAGCCCCAGCATTTT.

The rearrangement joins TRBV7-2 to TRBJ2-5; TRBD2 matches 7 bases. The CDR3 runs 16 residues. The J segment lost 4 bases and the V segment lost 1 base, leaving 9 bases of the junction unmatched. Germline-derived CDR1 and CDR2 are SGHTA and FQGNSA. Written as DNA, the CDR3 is TGTGCCAGCAGCTTAGTAGCGGGTGACGAGGGAGAGACCCAGTACTTC. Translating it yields CASSLVAGDEGETQYF.

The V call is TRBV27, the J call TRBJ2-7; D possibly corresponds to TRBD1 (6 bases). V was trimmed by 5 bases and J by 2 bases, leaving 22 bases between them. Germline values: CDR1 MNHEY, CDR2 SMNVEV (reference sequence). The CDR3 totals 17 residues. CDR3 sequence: CASSQFKDRPSPYEQYF. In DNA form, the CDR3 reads TGTGCCAGCAGTCAGTTTAAGGACAGACCTAGCCCCTACGAGCAGTACTTC.

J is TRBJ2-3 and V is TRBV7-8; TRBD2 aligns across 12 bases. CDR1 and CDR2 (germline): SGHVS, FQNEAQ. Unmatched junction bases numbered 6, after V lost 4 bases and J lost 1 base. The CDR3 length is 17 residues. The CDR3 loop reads CASSSYRLAGGTDTQYF. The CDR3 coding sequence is TGTGCCAGCAGCTCCTACCGACTAGCGGGAGGCACAGATACGCAGTATTTT.

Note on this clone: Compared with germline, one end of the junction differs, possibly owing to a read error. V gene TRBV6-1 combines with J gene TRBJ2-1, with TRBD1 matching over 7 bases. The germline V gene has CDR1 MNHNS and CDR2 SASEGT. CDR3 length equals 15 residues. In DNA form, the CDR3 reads TGTGCCAGCAGAGAAGACAGGGAGAAATACAATGAGCAGTTCTTC. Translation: CASREDREKYNEQFF.

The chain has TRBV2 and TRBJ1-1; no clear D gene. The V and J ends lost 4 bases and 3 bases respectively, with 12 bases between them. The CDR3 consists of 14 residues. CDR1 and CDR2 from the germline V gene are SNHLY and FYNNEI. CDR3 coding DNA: TGTGCCAGCAGTGGCTTCGGTTGGGACACTGAAGCTTTCTTT. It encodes CASSGFGWDTEAFF.